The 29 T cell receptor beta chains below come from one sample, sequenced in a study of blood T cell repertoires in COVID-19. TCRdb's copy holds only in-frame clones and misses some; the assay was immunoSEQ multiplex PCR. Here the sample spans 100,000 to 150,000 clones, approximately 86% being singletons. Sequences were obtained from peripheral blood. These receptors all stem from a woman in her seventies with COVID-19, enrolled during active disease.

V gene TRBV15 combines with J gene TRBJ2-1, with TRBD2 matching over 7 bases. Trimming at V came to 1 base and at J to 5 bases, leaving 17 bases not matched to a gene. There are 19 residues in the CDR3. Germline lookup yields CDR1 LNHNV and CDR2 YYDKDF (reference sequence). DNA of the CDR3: TGTGCCACCAGCAGAGCCCACACTAGCGACTCTTCTGCTCACAATGAGCAGTTCTTC. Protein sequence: CATSRAHTSDSSAHNEQFF.

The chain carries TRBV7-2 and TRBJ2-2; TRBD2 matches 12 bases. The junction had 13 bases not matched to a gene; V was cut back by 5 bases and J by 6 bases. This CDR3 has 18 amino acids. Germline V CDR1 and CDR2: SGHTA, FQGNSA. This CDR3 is CASSGQTSGGPGAGELFF. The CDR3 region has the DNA TGTGCCAGCAGCGGCCAGACTAGCGGGGGCCCGGGTGCCGGGGAGCTGTTTTTT. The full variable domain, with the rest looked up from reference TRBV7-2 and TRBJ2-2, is GAGVSQSPSNKVTEKGKDVELRCDPISGHTALYWYRQSLGQGLEFLIYFQGNSAPDKSGLPSDRFSAERTGGSVSTLTIQRTQQEDSAVYLCASSGQTSGGPGAGELFFGEGSRLTVL.

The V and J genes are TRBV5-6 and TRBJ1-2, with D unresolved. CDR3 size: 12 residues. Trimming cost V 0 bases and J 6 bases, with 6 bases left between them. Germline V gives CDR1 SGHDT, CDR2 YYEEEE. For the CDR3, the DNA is TGTGCCAGCAGCTTGGGAGGGAATGGCTACACCTTC. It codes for CASSLGGNGYTF.

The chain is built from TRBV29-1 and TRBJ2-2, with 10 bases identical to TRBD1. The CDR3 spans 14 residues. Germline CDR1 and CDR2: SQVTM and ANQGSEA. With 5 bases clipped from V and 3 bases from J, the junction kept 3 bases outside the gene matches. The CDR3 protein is CSVSGTGDTGELFF. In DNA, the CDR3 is TGCAGCGTTTCCGGGACAGGGGACACCGGGGAGCTGTTTTTT.

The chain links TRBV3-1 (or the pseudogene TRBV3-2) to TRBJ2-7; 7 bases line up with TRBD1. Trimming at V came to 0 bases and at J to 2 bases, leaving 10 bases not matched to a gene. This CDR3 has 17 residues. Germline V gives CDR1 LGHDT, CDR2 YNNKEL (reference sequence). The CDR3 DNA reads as TGTGCCAGCAGCCAAGATCTTGGGAGAGGGGGCGCCTACGAGCAGTACTTC. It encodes CASSQDLGRGGAYEQYF.

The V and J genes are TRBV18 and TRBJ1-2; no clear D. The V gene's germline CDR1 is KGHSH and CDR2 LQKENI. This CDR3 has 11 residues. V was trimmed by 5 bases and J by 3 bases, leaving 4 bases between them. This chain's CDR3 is CASSRDYGYTF. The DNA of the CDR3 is TGTGCCAGCTCAAGAGACTATGGCTACACCTTC.

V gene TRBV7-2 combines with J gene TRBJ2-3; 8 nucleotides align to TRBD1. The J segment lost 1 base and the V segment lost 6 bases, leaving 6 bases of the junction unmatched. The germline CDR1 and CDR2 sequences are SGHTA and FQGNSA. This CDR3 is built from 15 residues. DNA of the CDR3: TGTGCCAGCAGTCCTAAGGGACAGGGCACAGATACGCAGTATTTT. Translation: CASSPKGQGTDTQYF.

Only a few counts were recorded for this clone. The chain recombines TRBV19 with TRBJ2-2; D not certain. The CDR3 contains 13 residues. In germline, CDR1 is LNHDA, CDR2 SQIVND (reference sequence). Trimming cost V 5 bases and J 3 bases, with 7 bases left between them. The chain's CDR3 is CASSPRYTGELFF. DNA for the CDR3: TGTGCCAGTAGTCCTCGGTACACCGGGGAGCTGTTTTTT.

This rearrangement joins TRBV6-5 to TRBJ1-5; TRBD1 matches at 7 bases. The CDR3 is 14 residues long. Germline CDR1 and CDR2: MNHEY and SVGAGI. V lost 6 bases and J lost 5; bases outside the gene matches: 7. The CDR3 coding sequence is TGTGCCAGCAGCCAAACAGGGGCCTATCAGCCCCAGCATTTT. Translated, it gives CASSQTGAYQPQHF.

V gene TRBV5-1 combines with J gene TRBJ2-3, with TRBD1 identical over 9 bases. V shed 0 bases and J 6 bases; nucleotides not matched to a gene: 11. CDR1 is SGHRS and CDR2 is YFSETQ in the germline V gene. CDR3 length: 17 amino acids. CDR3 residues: CASSLGTGGVTWDTQYF. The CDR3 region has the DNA TGCGCCAGCAGCTTGGGTACAGGGGGCGTCACCTGGGATACGCAGTATTTT.

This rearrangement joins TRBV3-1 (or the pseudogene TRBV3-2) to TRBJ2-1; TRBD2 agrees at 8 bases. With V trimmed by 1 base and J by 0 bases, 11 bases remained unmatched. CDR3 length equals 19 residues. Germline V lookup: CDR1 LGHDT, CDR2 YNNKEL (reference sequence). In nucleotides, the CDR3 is TGTGCCAGCAGCCAAGGGGGTAGCGGGGCCCCAAACTCCTACAATGAGCAGTTCTTC. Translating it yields CASSQGGSGAPNSYNEQFF.

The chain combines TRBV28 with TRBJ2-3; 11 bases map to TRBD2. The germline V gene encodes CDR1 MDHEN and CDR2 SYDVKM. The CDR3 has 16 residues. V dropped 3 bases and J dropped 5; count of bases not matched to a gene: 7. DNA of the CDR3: TGTGCCAGCAGTTTCCTTAGCGGGGGGGCCGGAGATACGCAGTATTTT. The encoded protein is CASSFLSGGAGDTQYF. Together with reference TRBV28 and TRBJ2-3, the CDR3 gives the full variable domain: DVKVTQSSRYLVKRTGEKVFLECVQDMDHENMFWYRQDPGLGLRLIYFSYDVKMKEKGDIPEGYSVSREKKERFSLILESASTNQTSMYLCASSFLSGGAGDTQYFGPGTRLTVL.

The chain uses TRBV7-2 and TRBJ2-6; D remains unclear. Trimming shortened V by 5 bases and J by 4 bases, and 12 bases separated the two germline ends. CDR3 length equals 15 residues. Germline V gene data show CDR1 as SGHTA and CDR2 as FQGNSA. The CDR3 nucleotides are TGTGCCAGCAGCCGTAAATCCCTCGGGGCCAACGTCCTGACTTTC. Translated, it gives CASSRKSLGANVLTF.

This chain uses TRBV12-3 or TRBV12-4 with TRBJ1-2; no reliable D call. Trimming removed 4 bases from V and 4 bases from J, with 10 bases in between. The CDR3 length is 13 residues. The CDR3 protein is CASSSLSVYGYTF. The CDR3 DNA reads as TGTGCCAGCAGTTCCCTTTCCGTCTATGGCTACACCTTC.

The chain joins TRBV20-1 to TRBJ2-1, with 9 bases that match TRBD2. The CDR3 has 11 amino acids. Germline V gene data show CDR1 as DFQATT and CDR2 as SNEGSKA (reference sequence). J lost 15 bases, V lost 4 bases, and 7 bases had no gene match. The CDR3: CSAKVAGALFF. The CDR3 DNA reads TGCAGTGCTAAGGTAGCGGGGGCCTTGTTCTTC.

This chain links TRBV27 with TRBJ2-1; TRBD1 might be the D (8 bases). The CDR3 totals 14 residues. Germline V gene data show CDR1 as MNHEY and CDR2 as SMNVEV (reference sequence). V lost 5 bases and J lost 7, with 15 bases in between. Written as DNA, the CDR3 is TGTGCCAGCAGTCTGGACAGGGAGGGTAATGAGCAGTTCTTC. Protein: CASSLDREGNEQFF.

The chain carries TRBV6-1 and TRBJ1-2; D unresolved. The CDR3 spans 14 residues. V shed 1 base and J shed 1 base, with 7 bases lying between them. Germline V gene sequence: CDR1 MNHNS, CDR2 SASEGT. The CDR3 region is CASSEVVSNYGYTF. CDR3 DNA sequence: TGTGCCAGCAGTGAAGTCGTCAGTAACTATGGCTACACCTTC.

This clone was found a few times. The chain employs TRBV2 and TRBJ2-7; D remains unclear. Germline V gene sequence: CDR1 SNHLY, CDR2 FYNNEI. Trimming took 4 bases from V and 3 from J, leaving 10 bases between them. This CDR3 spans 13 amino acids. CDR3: CASSGRVNYEQYF. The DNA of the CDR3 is TGTGCCAGCAGTGGCCGGGTCAACTACGAGCAGTACTTC.

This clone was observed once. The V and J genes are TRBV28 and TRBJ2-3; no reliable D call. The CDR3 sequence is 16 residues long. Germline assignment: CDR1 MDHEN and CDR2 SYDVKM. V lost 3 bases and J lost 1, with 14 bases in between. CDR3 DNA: TGTGCCAGCAGTTTTTTCGGTATCGAGCGCACAGATACGCAGTATTTT. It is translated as CASSFFGIERTDTQYF.

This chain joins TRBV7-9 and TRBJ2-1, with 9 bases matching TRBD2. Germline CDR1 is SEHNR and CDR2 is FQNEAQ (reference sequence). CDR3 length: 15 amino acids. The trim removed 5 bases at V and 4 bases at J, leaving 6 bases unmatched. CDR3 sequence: CASSPASGGYNEQFF. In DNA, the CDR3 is TGTGCCAGCAGCCCCGCGAGCGGGGGGTACAATGAGCAGTTCTTC.

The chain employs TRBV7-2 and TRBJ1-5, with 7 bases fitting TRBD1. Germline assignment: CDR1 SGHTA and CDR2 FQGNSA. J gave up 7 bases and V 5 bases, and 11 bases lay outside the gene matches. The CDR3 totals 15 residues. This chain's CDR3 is CASSQTSQGWQPQHF. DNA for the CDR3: TGTGCCAGCAGCCAGACTTCACAGGGGTGGCAGCCCCAGCATTTT.

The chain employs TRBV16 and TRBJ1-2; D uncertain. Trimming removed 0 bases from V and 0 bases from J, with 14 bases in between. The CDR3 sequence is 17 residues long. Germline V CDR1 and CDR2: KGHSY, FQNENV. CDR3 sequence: CASSQSSRQASNYGYTF. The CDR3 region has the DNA TGTGCCAGCAGCCAATCCAGTAGGCAGGCGTCTAACTATGGCTACACCTTC.

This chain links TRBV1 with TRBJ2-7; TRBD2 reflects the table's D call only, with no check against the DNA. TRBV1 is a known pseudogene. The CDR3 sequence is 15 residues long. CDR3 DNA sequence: TGCACCAGCAGCCAAGGGGGGGAGGATTCCTACGAGCAGTACTTC. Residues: CTSSQGGEDSYEQYF.

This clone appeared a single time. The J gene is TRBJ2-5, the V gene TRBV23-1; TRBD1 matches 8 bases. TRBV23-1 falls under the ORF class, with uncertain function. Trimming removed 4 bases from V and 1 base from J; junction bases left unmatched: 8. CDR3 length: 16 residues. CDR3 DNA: TGCGCCAGCAGTCCATGCGACAGGGGTCCCCAAGAGACCCAGTACTTC. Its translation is CASSPCDRGPQETQYF.

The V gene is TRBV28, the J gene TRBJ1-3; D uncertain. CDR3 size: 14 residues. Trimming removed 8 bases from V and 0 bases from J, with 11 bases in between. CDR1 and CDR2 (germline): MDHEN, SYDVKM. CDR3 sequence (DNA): TGTGCCAGCGGTTCGTTAGTCTCTGGAAACACCATATATTTT. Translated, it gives CASGSLVSGNTIYF.

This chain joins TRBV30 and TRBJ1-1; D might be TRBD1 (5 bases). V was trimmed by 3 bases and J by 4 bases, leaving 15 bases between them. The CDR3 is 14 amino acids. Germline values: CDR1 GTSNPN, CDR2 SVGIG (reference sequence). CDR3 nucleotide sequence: TGTGCCTGGAGGGGACTCGGGCGGAGCACTGAAGCTTTCTTT. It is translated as CAWRGLGRSTEAFF.

The CDR3 bases are TGTGCCAGCAGTGAATATTCCTCGGCAGGGAGAAACACCATATATTTT. This encodes CASSEYSSAGRNTIYF. The V gene is TRBV25-1, the J gene TRBJ1-3; TRBD1 might be the D (5 bases). Germline V gene lookup returns CDR1 MGHDK and CDR2 SYGVNS. The V gene lost 0 bases and the J gene lost 5 bases, with 14 bases spanning the gap. This CDR3 has 16 residues.

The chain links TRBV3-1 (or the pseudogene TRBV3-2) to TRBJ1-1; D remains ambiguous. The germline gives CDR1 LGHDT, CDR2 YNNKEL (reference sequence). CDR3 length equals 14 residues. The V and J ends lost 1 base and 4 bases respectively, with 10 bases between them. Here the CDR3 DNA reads TGTGCCAGCAGCCAAGTTCGGGGAGGCACTGAAGCTTTCTTT. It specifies CASSQVRGGTEAFF.

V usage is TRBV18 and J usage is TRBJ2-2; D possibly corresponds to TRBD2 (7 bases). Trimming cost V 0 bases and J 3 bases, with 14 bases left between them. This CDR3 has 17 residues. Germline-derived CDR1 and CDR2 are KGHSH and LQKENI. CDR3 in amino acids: CASSPPRGLGDTGELFF. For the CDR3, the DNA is TGTGCCAGCTCACCACCGCGGGGGCTCGGAGACACCGGGGAGCTGTTTTTT.